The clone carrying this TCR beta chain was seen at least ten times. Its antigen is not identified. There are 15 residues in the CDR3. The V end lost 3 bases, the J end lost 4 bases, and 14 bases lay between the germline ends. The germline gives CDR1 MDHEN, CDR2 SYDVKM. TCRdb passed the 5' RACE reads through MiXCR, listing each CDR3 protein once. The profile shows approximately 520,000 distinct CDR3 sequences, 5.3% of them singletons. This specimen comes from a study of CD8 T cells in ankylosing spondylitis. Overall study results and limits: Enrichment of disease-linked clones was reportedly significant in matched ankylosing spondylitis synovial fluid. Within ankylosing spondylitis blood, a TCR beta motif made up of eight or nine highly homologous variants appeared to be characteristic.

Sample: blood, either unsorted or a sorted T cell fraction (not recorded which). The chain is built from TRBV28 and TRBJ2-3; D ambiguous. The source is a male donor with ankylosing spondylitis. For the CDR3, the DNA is TGTGCCAGCAGTTTGAGGCTCACTGGCGCAGATACGCAGTATTTT. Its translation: CASSLRLTGADTQYF. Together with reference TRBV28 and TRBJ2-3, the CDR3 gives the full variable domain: DVKVTQSSRYLVKRTGEKVFLECVQDMDHENMFWYRQDPGLGLRLIYFSYDVKMKEKGDIPEGYSVSREKKERFSLILESASTNQTSMYLCASSLRLTGADTQYFGPGTRLTVL.